This TCR beta chain derives from a study of graft-versus-host responses after intestinal transplantation. This table comes from immunoSEQ multiplex PCR, and its TCRdb copy is limited to in-frame clones, with some not included. The repertoire holds 11,000 to 15,000 clones, with more than 35% as singletons. This clone was seen once. V was trimmed by 5 bases and J by 5 bases, leaving 13 bases between them. Germline V lookup: CDR1 MNHEY, CDR2 SMNVEV (reference sequence). The CDR3 length is 15 residues. The rearrangement uses TRBV27 and TRBJ1-6, with D unresolved. The sample here was alloreactive CD4+ T cells from a mixed lymphocyte reaction culture, taken before intestinal transplant. The subset is: CFSE-low proliferating T cells sorted from roughly 6-day pre-transplant mixed lymphocyte reaction (GvH or HvG direction). This receptor was obtained from a human patient who received an intestinal transplant. The CDR3 DNA reads TGTGCCAGCAGTCCCCATAATAGAGATAATTCACCCCTCCACTTT. Its protein is CASSPHNRDNSPLHF.